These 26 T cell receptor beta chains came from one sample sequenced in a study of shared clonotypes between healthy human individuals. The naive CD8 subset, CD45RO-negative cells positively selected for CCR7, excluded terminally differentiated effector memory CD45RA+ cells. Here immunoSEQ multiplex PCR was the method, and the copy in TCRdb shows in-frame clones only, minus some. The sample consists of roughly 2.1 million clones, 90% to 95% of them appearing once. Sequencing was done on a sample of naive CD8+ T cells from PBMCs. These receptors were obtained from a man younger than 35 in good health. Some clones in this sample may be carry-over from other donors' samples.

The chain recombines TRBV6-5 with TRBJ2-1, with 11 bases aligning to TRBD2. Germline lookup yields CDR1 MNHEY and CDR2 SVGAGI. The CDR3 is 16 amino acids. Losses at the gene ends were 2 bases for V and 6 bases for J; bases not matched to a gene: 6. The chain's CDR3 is CASSYQLAGVSNEQFF. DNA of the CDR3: TGTGCCAGCAGTTACCAACTAGCGGGAGTTAGCAATGAGCAGTTCTTC.

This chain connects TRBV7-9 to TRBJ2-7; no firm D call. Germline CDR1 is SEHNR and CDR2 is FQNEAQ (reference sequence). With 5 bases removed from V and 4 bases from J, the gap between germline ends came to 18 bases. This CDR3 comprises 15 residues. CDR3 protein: CASSAAMGNLYEQYF. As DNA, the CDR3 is TGTGCCAGCAGCGCCGCTATGGGGAACCTTTACGAGCAGTACTTC.

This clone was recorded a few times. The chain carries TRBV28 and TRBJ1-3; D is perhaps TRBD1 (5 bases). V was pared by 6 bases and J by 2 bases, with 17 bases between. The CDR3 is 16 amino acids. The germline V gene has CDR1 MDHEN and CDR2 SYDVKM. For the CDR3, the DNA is TGTGCCAGCAGCCCCGCTGACCAAGGGGCTGGAAACACCATATATTTT. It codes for CASSPADQGAGNTIYF.

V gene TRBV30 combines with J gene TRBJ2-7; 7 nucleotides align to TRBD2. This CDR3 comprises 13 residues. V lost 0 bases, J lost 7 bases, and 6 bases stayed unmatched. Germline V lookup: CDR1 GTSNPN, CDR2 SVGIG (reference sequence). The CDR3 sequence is CAWSVLAGVEQYF. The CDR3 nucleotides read TGTGCCTGGAGTGTACTGGCGGGAGTTGAGCAGTACTTC. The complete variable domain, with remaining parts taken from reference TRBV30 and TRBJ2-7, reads SQTIHQWPATLVQPVGSPLSLECTVEGTSNPNLYWYRQAAGRGLQLLFYSVGIGQISSEVPQNLSASRPQDRQFILSSKKLLLSDSGFYLCAWSVLAGVEQYFGPGTRLTVT.

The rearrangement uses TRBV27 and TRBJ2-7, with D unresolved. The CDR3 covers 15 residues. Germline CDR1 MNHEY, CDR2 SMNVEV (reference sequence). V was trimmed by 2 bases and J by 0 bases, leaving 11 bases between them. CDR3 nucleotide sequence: TGTGCCAGCAGTTTAATGGCGTACCGCTCCTACGAGCAGTACTTC. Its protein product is CASSLMAYRSYEQYF.

The CDR3 reads CSVPGTRGEQFF. In nucleotides, the CDR3 is TGCAGCGTTCCAGGGACCAGGGGTGAGCAGTTCTTC. This chain connects TRBV29-1 to TRBJ2-1, with a tentative D call TRBD1 (6 bases). The CDR3 spans 12 residues. Per germline, CDR1 SQVTM and CDR2 ANQGSEA. The V end was cut by 5 bases, the J end by 9 bases, with 14 bases between.

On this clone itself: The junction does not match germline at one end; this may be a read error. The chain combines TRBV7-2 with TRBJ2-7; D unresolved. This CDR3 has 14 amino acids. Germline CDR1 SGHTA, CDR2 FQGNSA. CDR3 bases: TGCGCCAGCAGCCAACTGGACGGTACCTACGAGCAGTACTTC. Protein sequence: CASSQLDGTYEQYF.

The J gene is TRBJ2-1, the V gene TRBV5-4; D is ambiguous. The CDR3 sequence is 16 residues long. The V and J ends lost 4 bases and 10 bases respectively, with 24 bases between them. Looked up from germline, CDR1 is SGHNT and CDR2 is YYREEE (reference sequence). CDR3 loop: CASSPCWATPPQEQFF. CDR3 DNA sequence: TGTGCCAGCAGCCCGTGTTGGGCTACCCCCCCCCAAGAGCAGTTCTTC. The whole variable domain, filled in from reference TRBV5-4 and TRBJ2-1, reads ETGVTQSPTHLIKTRGQQVTLRCSSQSGHNTVSWYQQALGQGPQFIFQYYREEENGRGNFPPRFSGLQFPNYSSELNVNALELDDSALYLCASSPCWATPPQEQFFGPGTRLTVL.

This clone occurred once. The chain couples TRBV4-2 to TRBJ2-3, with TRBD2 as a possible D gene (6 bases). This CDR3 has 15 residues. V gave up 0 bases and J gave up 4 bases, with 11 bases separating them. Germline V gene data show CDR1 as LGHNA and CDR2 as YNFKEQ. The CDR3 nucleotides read TGTGCCAGCAGCCAAGAGTGGCCTAGCGCAGATACGCAGTATTTT. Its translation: CASSQEWPSADTQYF.

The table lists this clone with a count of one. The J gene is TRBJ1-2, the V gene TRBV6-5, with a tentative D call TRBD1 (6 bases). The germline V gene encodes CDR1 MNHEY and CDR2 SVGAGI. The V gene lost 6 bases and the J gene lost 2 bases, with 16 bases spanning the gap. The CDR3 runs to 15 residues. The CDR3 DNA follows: TGTGCCAGCAGACCCCGGGACACAGTAAACTATGGCTACACCTTC. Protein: CASRPRDTVNYGYTF.

CDR3 DNA: TGCAGCGTTGAACACAGGGCCTATGGCTACACCTTC. This gives the protein CSVEHRAYGYTF. The chain is built from TRBV29-1 and TRBJ1-2; a weak D match, TRBD1 (6 bases). CDR3 length: 12 amino acids. Trimming took 2 bases from V and 4 from J, leaving 8 bases between them. CDR1 SQVTM and CDR2 ANQGSEA come from the germline V gene.

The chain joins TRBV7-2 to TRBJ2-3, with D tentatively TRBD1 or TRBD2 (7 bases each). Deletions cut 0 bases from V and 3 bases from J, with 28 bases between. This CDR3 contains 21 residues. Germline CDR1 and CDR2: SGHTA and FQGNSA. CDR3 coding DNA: TGTGCCAGCAGCTTAGCCACCAGGGGGGCCCTTGCGGGGGCCAGGACAGATACGCAGTATTTT. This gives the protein CASSLATRGALAGARTDTQYF.

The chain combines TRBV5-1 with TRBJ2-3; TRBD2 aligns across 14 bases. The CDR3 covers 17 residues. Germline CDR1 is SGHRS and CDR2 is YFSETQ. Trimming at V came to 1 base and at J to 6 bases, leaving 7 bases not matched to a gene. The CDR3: CASSLTGLAGASDTQYF. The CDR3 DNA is TGCGCCAGCAGCTTGACGGGACTAGCGGGAGCTAGTGATACGCAGTATTTT.

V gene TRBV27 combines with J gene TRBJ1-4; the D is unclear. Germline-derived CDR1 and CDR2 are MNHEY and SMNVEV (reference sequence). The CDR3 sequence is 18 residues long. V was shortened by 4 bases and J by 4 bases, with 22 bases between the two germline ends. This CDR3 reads CASSSTSPFLWGNEKLFF. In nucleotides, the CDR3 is TGTGCCAGCAGTTCGACCTCCCCGTTTCTGTGGGGTAATGAAAAACTGTTTTTT.

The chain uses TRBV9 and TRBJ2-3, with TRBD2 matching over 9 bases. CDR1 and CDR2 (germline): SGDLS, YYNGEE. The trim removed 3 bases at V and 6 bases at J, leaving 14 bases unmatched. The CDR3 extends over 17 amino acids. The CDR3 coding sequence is TGTGCCAGCAGCGGGGGGCTAGCGGGAACCCTGCGGGATACGCAGTATTTT. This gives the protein CASSGGLAGTLRDTQYF.

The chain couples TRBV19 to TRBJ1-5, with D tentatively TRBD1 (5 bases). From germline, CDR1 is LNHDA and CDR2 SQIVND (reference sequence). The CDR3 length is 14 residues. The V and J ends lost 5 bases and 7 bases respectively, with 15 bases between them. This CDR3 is CASSGAAGHQPQHF. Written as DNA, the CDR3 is TGTGCCAGTAGTGGGGCAGCCGGGCACCAGCCCCAGCATTTT.

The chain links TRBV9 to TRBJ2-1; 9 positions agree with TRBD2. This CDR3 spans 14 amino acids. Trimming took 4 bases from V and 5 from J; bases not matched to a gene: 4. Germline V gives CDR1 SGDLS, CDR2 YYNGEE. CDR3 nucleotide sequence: TGTGCCAGCAGCCAAGTAGCGGGAGACAATGAGCAGTTCTTC. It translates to CASSQVAGDNEQFF. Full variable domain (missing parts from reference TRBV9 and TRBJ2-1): DSGVTQTPKHLITATGQRVTLRCSPRSGDLSVYWYQQSLDQGLQFLIQYYNGEERAKGNILERFSAQQFPDLHSELNLSSLELGDSALYFCASSQVAGDNEQFFGPGTRLTVL.

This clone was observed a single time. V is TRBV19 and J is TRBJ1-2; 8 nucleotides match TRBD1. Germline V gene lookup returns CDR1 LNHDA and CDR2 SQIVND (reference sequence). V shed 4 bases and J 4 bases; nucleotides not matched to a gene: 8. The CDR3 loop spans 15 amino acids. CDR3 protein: CASSRQGLPLYGYTF. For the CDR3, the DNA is TGTGCCAGTAGTAGACAGGGGCTCCCTCTCTATGGCTACACCTTC.

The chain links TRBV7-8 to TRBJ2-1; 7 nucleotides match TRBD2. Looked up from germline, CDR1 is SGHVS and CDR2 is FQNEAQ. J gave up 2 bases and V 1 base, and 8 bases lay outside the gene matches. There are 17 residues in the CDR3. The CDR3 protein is CASSLEGLADPYNEQFF. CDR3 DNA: TGTGCCAGCAGCTTAGAGGGCCTAGCGGACCCCTACAATGAGCAGTTCTTC.

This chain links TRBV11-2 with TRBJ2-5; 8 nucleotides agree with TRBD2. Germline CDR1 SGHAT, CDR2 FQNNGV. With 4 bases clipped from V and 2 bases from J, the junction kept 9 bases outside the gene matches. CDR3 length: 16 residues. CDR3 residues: CASSSTGTRYQETQYF. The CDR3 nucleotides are TGTGCCAGCAGCTCAACCGGGACTAGGTATCAAGAGACCCAGTACTTC. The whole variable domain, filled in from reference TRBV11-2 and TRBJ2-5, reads EAGVAQSPRYKIIEKRQSVAFWCNPISGHATLYWYQQILGQGPKLLIQFQNNGVVDDSQLPKDRFSAERLKGVDSTLKIQPAKLEDSAVYLCASSSTGTRYQETQYFGPGTRLLVL.

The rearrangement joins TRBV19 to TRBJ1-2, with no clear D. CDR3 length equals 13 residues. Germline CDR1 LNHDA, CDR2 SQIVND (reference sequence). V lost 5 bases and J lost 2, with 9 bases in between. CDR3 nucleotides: TGTGCCAGTAGTTCACGGACCAACTATGGCTACACCTTC. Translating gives CASSSRTNYGYTF.

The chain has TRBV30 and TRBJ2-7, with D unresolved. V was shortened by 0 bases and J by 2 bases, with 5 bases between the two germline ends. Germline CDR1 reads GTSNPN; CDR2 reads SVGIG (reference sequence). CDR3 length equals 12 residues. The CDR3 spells CAWSVMTYEQYF. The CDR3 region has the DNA TGTGCCTGGAGTGTAATGACCTACGAGCAGTACTTC.

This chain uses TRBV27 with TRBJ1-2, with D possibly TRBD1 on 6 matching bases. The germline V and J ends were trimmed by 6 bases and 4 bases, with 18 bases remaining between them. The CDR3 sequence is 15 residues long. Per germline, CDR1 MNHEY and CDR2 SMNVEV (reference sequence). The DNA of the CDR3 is TGTGCCAGCAGCCCATTCGGGGGGGCGAGCTATGGCTACACCTTC. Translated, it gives CASSPFGGASYGYTF.

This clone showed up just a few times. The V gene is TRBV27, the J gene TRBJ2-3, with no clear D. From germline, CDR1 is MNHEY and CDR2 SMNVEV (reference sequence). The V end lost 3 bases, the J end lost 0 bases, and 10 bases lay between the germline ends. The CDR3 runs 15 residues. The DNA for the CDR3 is TGTGCCAGCAGTTTTGGAACTTCTAGCACAGATACGCAGTATTTT. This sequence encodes CASSFGTSSTDTQYF.

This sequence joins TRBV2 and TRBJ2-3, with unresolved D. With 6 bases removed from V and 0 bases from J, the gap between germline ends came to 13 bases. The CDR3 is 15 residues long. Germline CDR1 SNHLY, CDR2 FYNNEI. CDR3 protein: CASRTDPGSTDTQYF. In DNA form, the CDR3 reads TGTGCCAGCAGGACGGATCCCGGGAGCACAGATACGCAGTATTTT.

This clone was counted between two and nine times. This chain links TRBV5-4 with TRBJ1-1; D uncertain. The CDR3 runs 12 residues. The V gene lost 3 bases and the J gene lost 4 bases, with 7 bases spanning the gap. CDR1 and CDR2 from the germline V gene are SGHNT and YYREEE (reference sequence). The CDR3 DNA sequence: TGTGCCAGCAGCTCCGCTGTCACTGAAGCTTTCTTT. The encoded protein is CASSSAVTEAFF.